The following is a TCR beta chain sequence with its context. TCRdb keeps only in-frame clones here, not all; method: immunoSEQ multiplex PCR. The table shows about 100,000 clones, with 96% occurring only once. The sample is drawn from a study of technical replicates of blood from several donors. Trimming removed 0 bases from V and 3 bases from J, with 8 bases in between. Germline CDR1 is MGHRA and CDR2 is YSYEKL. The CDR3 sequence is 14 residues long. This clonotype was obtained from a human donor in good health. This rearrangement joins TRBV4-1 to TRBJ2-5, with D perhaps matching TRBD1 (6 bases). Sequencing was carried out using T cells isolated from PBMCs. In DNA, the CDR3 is TGCGCCAGCAGCCAAGACGCAGGGGAAGAGACCCAGTACTTC. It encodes CASSQDAGEETQYF.